The 15 T cell receptor beta chains in this list originate from one sample, sequenced in a study of CD8 T cells in ankylosing spondylitis. TCRdb re-derived calls from the 5' RACE reads in MiXCR, one entry per CDR3 protein. The sample includes about 360,000 distinct CDR3 sequences, 14% to 15% of them seen just once. Sequencing was performed on blood, either unsorted or a sorted T cell fraction (not recorded which). The receptors originated from a male donor with ankylosing spondylitis or in good health (not recorded which).

This chain joins TRBV29-1 and TRBJ2-7; D possibly uses TRBD1 or TRBD2 (5 bases each). The CDR3 consists of 15 residues. V lost 2 bases to trimming and J lost 1 base, with 15 bases between them. The germline V gene has CDR1 SQVTM and CDR2 ANQGSEA. The CDR3, as DNA: TGCAGCGTTGAAACCACAGGAGGCACATCCTACGAGCAGTACTTC. It translates to CSVETTGGTSYEQYF.

The rearrangement links TRBV11-2 to TRBJ2-1; 10 bases align to TRBD1. Germline CDR1 is SGHAT and CDR2 is FQNNGV. The CDR3 has 14 residues. The V and J ends lost 7 bases and 7 bases, in that order; junction bases with no gene match: 7. The CDR3 bases are TGTGCCAGCACCCCGGACAGGGGGAGTAATGAGCAGTTCTTC. As protein: CASTPDRGSNEQFF.

This clonotype was recorded a few times. The chain is built from TRBV6-2 or TRBV6-3 and TRBJ2-3; D possibly corresponds to TRBD2 (5 bases). In germline, CDR1 is MNHEY, CDR2 SVGEGT. Between the trimmed V and J ends, which lost 2 bases and 1 base, there was a span of 13 bases. The CDR3 runs to 16 residues. CDR3 protein: CASSYGGFPGTDTQYF. The CDR3 DNA is TGTGCCAGCAGTTACGGAGGCTTCCCAGGCACAGATACGCAGTATTTT.

V is TRBV6-1 and J is TRBJ2-2, with TRBD1 as a possible D gene (6 bases). Germline CDR1 reads MNHNS; CDR2 reads SASEGT. V lost 6 bases and J lost 4, with 15 bases in between. The CDR3 contains 15 residues. The CDR3 here is CASRTPGTTTGELFF. CDR3 nucleotide sequence: TGTGCCAGCAGAACCCCCGGGACAACCACCGGGGAGCTGTTTTTT.

This chain links TRBV2 with TRBJ2-3; TRBD2 might be the D (5 bases). The CDR3 loop spans 13 amino acids. V lost 8 bases, J lost 5 bases, and 14 bases lay in between. The germline V gene has CDR1 SNHLY and CDR2 FYNNEI. The CDR3 DNA follows: TGTGCCAGCGTTCTTCGACGGGGAGATACGCAGTATTTT. Translated, it gives CASVLRRGDTQYF.

The chain joins TRBV4-2 to TRBJ2-2; D is possibly TRBD1 (5 bases). The germline V gene has CDR1 LGHNA and CDR2 YNFKEQ. This CDR3 spans 15 amino acids. Trimming shortened V by 0 bases and J by 7 bases, and 12 bases separated the two germline ends. In DNA, the CDR3 is TGTGCCAGCAGCCAAGAGGACACCAAGGGCGGGGAGCTGTTTTTT. Its translation: CASSQEDTKGGELFF.

This clonotype was picked up many times. The J gene is TRBJ1-2, the V gene TRBV7-9; 8 nucleotides align to TRBD1. The J segment lost 4 bases and the V segment lost 6 bases, leaving 7 bases of the junction unmatched. Germline V lookup: CDR1 SEHNR, CDR2 FQNEAQ (reference sequence). The CDR3 runs to 14 residues. The DNA of the CDR3 is TGTGCCAGCAGGCCGACAGGGGCCTCCTATGGCTACACCTTC. It yields the protein CASRPTGASYGYTF.

This clonotype was seen more than once but under ten times. The chain uses TRBV5-4 and TRBJ2-3; D might be TRBD1 (5 bases). The germline V gene encodes CDR1 SGHNT and CDR2 YYREEE (reference sequence). The V end lost 0 bases, the J end lost 2 bases, and 10 bases lay between the germline ends. The CDR3 extends over 15 amino acids. The CDR3 region is CASSLVDSPTDTQYF. DNA for the CDR3: TGTGCCAGCAGCTTGGTCGACAGTCCCACAGATACGCAGTATTTT.

This clonotype was recorded a few times. The rearrangement links TRBV5-1 to TRBJ2-3, with D possibly TRBD2 on 6 matching bases. CDR1 and CDR2 (germline): SGHRS, YFSETQ. V dropped 7 bases and J dropped 0 bases, with 9 bases sitting between them. The CDR3 spans 13 residues. The CDR3 nucleotides read TGCGCCAGCTACCGGGAGAGCACAGATACGCAGTATTTT. Translated, it gives CASYRESTDTQYF.

This clonotype was seen repeatedly, ten times or more. This sequence joins TRBV12-3 or TRBV12-4 and TRBJ1-1; no clear D gene. The V and J ends lost 6 bases and 2 bases respectively, with 13 bases between them. The CDR3 has 14 residues. The CDR3 is CASSENPINTEAFF. Written as DNA, the CDR3 is TGTGCCAGCAGCGAGAACCCTATTAACACTGAAGCTTTCTTT.

This clonotype was recorded many times. The chain couples TRBV5-1 to TRBJ1-5; no definite D call. The CDR3 totals 13 residues. V gave up 3 bases and J gave up 5 bases, with 9 bases separating them. CDR1 is SGHRS and CDR2 is YFSETQ in the germline V gene. In DNA, the CDR3 is TGCGCCAGCAGCTCATCCCCGGATCAGCCCCAGCATTTT. Amino acid sequence: CASSSSPDQPQHF.

This chain joins TRBV4-1 and TRBJ2-7; tentative D call: TRBD2 (5 bases). The V gene's germline CDR1 is MGHRA and CDR2 YSYEKL. The CDR3 is 14 residues long. Between the trimmed V and J ends, which lost 1 base and 1 base, there was a span of 8 bases. CDR3 protein: CASSQVEGSYEQYF. The CDR3 DNA is TGCGCCAGCAGCCAAGTCGAGGGTTCCTACGAGCAGTACTTC.

This chain connects TRBV7-6 to TRBJ2-1; D not resolved. The CDR3 is 15 amino acids. V lost 4 bases and J 8 bases, leaving 18 bases between the germline ends. Germline V gene data show CDR1 as SGHVS and CDR2 as FNYEAQ. CDR3 sequence reads: CASSSFALFSHEQFF. Here the CDR3 DNA reads TGTGCCAGCAGCTCTTTTGCCCTGTTCAGCCATGAGCAGTTCTTC.

This clonotype was picked up many times. V is TRBV12-3 or TRBV12-4 and J is TRBJ2-1, with a tentative D call TRBD2 (5 bases). V was shortened by 7 bases and J by 3 bases, with 13 bases between the two germline ends. The CDR3 consists of 14 residues. The CDR3 sequence: CASNPGLGYNEQFF. In DNA, the CDR3 is TGTGCCAGCAACCCGGGGTTGGGCTACAATGAGCAGTTCTTC.

The chain combines TRBV5-1 with TRBJ2-5; no clear D gene. V lost 0 bases and J 4 bases, leaving 16 bases between the germline ends. The germline V gene has CDR1 SGHRS and CDR2 YFSETQ. The CDR3 runs to 16 residues. CDR3 region: CASSLGSAQRAETQYF. The CDR3 bases are TGCGCCAGCAGCTTGGGTTCCGCTCAAAGGGCAGAGACCCAGTACTTC.